This T cell receptor beta chain was retrieved from a study of OX40 agonist ivuxolimab in advanced cancers. Study as a whole: Across the patients, intravenous ivuxolimab was delivered every 2 weeks at 0.01 to 10 mg/kg. Points from the study as a whole: In general, CD8+ T cells held more expanded clones than CD4+ did, on average.

Points on this clone: Its antigen is unknown.

The length of the CDR3 is 14 residues. After removal of 4 bases from V and 6 bases from J, the junction contained 6 bases not matched to a gene. CDR1 is SGHKS, CDR2 YYEKEE, per germline (reference sequence). Using immunoSEQ multiplex PCR, the repertoire was profiled, and TCRdb retains in-frame clones only, with some absent. The sample carries about 79,000 clones, 90% recorded once. Material: CD4+ or CD8+ T cells sorted from blood, obtained in a trial of the OX40 agonist ivuxolimab. This sequence originates from an adult with an advanced solid tumor such as melanoma, head and neck, liver or kidney cancer. The V gene is TRBV5-5, the J gene TRBJ2-3, with 9 positions matching TRBD1. CDR3 sequence: CASSVGQGMDTQYF. The DNA for the CDR3 is TGTGCCAGCAGCGTGGGACAGGGCATGGATACGCAGTATTTT.